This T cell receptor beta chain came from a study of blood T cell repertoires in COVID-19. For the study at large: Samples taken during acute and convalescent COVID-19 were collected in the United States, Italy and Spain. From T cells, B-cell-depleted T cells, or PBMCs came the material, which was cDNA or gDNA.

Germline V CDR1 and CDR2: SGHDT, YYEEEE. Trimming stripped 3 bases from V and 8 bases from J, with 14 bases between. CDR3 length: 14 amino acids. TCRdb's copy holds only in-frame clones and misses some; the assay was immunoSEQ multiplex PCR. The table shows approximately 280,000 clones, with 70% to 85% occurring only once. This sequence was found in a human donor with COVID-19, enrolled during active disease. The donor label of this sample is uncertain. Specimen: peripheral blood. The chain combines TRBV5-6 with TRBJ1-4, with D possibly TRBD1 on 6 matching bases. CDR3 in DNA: TGTGCCAGCAGCTCGACAGGCTATAACGAAAAACTGTTTTTT. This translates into CASSSTGYNEKLFF.